This paragraph reports one T cell receptor (beta chain). What it recognizes is unknown. Unique molecular identifier tags were affixed to discrete cDNA molecules. TCRdb ran MiXCR on the 5' RACE reads and lists one entry per CDR3 protein. The sample holds around 77,000 distinct CDR3 sequences, 10% to 15% seen once. The entry originates in a study of early T cells in non-severe SARS-CoV-2 infection. For the study at large: Unsorted whole blood bulk RNA was sequenced, with unpaired chains. Study observations and caveats: VDJdb matching favored anti-spike CD8 responses, missing private and CD4 specificities.

Trimming cost V 1 base and J 3 bases, with 6 bases left between them. The CDR3 extends over 13 amino acids. CDR1 and CDR2 from the germline V gene are SGHVS and FQNEAQ. The chain carries TRBV7-8 and TRBJ2-5; no clear D. Sequencing used whole blood, obtained at baseline. The sequence came from an adult who was a healthcare worker with PCR-confirmed SARS-CoV-2 infection or an uninfected control (not recorded which). The donor label of this sample is uncertain. In DNA, the CDR3 is TGTGCCAGCAGCTTAGTGGCGGAAGAGACCCAGTACTTC. It codes for CASSLVAEETQYF. The complete variable domain, with remaining parts taken from reference TRBV7-8 and TRBJ2-5, reads GAGVSQSPRYKVAKRGQDVALRCDPISGHVSLFWYQQALGQGPEFLTYFQNEAQLDKSGLPSDRFFAERPEGSVSTLKIQRTQQEDSAVYLCASSLVAEETQYFGPGTRLLVL.